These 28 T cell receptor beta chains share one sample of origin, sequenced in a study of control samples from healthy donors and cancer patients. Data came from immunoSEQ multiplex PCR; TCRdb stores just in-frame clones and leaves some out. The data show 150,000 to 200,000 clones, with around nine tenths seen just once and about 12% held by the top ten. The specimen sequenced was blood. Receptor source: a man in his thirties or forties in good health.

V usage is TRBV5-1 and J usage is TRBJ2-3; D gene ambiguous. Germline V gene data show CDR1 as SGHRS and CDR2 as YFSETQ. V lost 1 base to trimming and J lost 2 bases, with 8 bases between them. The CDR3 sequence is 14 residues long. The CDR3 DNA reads TGCGCCAGCAGCTTGTTCGCGTCCACAGATACGCAGTATTTT. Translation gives CASSLFASTDTQYF.

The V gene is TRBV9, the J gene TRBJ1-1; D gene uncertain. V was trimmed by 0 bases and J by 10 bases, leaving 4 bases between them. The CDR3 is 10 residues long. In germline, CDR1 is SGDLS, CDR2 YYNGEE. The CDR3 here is CASSVERAFF. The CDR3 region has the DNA TGTGCCAGCAGCGTAGAAAGAGCTTTCTTT.

CDR3 amino acids: CASSLPGLYEQYF. CDR3 DNA: TGTGCCAGCAGCTTACCAGGGTTATACGAGCAGTACTTC. The chain joins TRBV7-9 to TRBJ2-7; D is perhaps TRBD1 (5 bases). This CDR3 region has 13 residues. CDR1 SEHNR and CDR2 FQNEAQ come from the germline V gene (reference sequence). Trimming pared 2 bases from V and 4 bases from J, leaving 9 bases between.

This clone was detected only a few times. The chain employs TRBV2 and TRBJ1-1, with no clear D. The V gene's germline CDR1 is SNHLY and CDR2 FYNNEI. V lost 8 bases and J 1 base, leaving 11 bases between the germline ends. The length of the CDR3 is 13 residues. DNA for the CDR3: TGTGCCAGCGAACCCGTTAGGAACACTGAAGCTTTCTTT. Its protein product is CASEPVRNTEAFF.

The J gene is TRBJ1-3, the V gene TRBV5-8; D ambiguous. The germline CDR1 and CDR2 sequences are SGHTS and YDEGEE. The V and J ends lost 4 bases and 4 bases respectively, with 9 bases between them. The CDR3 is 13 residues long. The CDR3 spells CASSPVRGNTIYF. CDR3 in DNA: TGTGCCAGCAGCCCCGTGAGGGGAAACACCATATATTTT.

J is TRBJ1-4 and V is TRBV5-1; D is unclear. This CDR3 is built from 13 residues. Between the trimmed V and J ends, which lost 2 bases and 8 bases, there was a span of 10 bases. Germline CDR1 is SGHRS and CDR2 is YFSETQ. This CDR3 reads CASSFGPREKLFF. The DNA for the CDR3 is TGCGCCAGCAGCTTTGGCCCTAGGGAAAAACTGTTTTTT.

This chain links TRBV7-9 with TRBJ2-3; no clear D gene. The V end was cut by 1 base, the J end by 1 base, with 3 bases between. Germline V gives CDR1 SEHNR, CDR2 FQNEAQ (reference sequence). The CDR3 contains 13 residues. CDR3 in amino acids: CASSLGGTDTQYF. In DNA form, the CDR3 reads TGTGCCAGCAGCTTAGGCGGCACAGATACGCAGTATTTT.

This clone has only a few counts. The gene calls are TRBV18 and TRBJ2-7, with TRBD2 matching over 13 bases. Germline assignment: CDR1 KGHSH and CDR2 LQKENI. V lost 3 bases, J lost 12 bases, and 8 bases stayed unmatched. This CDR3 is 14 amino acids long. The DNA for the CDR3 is TGTGCCAGCTCACCCGGACTAGCGGGAGCCGACCCGTACTTC. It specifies CASSPGLAGADPYF.

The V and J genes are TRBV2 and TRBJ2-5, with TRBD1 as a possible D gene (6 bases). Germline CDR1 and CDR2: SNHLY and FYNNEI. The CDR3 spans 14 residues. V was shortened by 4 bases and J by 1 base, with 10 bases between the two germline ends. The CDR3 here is CASSVGQLQETQYF. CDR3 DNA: TGTGCCAGCAGTGTCGGACAGCTCCAAGAGACCCAGTACTTC.

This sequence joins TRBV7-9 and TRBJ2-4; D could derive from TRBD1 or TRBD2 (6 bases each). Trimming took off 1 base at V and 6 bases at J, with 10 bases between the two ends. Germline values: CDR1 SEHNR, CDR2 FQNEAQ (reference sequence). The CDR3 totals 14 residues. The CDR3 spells CASSLGGAGNIQYF. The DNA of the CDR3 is TGTGCCAGCAGCTTAGGGGGGGCCGGAAACATTCAGTACTTC.

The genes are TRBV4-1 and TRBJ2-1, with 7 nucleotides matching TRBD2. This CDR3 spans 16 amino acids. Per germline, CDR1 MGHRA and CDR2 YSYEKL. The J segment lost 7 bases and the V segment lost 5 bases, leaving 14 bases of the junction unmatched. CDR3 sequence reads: CASSDALSGDRNEQFF. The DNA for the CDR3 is TGCGCCAGCAGCGACGCCCTGAGCGGGGATAGGAATGAGCAGTTCTTC.

The CDR3 region is CASGTSGYNEQFF. The CDR3 bases are TGTGCTAGTGGGACTAGCGGCTACAATGAGCAGTTCTTC. The chain joins TRBV12-5 to TRBJ2-1, with 9 bases identical to TRBD2. Germline trimming cut 6 bases from V and 3 bases from J; bases unmatched to any gene: 0. Per the germline V gene, CDR1 is LGHNT and CDR2 is FRNRAP. This CDR3 spans 13 amino acids.

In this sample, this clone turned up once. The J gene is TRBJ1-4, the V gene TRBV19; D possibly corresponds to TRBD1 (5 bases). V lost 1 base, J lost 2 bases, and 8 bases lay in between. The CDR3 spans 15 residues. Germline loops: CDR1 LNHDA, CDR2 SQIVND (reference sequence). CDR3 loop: CASSIGRQTNEKLFF. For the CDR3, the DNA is TGTGCCAGTAGTATAGGGCGACAGACTAATGAAAAACTGTTTTTT.

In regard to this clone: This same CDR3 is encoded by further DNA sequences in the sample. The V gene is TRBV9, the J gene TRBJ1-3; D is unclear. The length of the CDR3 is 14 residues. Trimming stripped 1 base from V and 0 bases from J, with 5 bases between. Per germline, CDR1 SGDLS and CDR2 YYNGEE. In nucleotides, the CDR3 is TGTGCCAGCAGCGTACAGAGCTCTGGAAACACCATATATTTT. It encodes CASSVQSSGNTIYF.

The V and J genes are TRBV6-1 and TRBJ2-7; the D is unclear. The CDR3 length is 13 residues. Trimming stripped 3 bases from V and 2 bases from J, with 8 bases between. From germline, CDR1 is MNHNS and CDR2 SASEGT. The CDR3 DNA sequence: TGTGCCAGCAGTGACAACAGAGCCTACGAGCAGTACTTC. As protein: CASSDNRAYEQYF.

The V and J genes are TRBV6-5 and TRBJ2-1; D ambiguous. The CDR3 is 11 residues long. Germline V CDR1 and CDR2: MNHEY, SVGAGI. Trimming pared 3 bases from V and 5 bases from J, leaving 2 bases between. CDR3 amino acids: CASSYNNEQFF. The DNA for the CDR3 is TGTGCCAGCAGTTATAACAATGAGCAGTTCTTC.

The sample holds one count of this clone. The CDR3 DNA reads TGTGCCAGCAGCCACAAGACACCGGGACAGGGTGGCCACGAGCAGTACTTC. Amino acid sequence: CASSHKTPGQGGHEQYF. The rearrangement links TRBV3-1 (or the pseudogene TRBV3-2) to TRBJ2-7; 9 bases map to TRBD1. With V trimmed by 3 bases and J by 5 bases, 14 bases remained unmatched. Germline loops: CDR1 LGHDT, CDR2 YNNKEL (reference sequence). The CDR3 loop spans 17 amino acids.

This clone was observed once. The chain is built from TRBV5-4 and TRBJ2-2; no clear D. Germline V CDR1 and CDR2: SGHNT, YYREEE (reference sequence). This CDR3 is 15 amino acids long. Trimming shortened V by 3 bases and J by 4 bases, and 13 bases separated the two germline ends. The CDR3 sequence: CASSSWMGSTGELFF. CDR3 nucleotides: TGTGCCAGCAGCTCCTGGATGGGTTCCACCGGGGAGCTGTTTTTT.

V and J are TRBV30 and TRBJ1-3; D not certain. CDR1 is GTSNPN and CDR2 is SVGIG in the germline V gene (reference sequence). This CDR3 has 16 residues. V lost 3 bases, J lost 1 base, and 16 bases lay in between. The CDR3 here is CAWSLTSADSGNTIYF. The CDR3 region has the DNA TGTGCCTGGAGCCTCACTAGTGCGGATTCTGGAAACACCATATATTTT.

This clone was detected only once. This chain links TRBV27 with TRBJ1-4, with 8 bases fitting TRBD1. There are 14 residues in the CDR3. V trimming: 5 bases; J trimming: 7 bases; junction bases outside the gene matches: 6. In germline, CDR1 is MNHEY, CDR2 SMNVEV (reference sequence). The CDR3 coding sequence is TGTGCCAGCAGTCCCGACAGGGGAGGTGAAAAACTGTTTTTT. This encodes CASSPDRGGEKLFF.

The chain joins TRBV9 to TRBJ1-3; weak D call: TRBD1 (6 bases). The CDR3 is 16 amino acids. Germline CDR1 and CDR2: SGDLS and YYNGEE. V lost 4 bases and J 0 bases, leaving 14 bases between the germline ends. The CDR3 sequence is CASSSRGALSGNTIYF. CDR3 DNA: TGTGCCAGCAGCAGTCGGGGGGCCCTCTCTGGAAACACCATATATTTT.

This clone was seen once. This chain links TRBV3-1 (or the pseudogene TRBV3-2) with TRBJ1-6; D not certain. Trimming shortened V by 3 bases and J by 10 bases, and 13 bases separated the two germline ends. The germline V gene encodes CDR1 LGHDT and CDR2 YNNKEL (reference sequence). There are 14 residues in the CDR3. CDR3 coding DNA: TGTGCCAGCAGCCAGAGTGGGAGTGGGTCACCCCTCCACTTT. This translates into CASSQSGSGSPLHF.

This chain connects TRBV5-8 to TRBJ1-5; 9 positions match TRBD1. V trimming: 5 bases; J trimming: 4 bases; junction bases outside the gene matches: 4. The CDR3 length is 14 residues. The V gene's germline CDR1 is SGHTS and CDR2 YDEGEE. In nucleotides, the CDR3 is TGTGCCAGCAGGATGGGACAGGGAAATCAGCCCCAGCATTTT. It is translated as CASRMGQGNQPQHF.

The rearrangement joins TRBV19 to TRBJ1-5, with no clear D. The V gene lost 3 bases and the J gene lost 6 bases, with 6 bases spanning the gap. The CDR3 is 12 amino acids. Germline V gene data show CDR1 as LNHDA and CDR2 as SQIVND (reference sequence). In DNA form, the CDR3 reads TGTGCCAGTAGTATTAATCGTCAGCCCCAGCATTTT. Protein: CASSINRQPQHF. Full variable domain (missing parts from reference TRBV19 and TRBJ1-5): DGGITQSPKYLFRKEGQNVTLSCEQNLNHDAMYWYRQDPGQGLRLIYYSQIVNDFQKGDIAEGYSVSREKKESFPLTVTSAQKNPTAFYLCASSINRQPQHFGDGTRLSIL.

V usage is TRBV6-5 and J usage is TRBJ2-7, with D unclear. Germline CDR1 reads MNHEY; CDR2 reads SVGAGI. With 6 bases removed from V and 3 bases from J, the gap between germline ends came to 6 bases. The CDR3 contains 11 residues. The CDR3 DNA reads TGTGCCAGCAGAAACAGCTACGAGCAGTACTTC. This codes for CASRNSYEQYF.

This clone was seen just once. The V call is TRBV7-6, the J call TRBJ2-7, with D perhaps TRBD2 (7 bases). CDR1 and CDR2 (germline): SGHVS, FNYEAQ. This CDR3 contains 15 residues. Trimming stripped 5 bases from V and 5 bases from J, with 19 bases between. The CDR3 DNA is TGTGCCAGCAGCAGGGGCGGGGGCTGGATCGACGAGCAGTACTTC. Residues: CASSRGGGWIDEQYF.

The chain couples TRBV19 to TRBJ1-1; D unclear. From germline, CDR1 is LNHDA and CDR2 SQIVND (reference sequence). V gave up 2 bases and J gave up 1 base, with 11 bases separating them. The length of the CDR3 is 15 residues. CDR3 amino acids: CASSISRRRNTEAFF. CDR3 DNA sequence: TGTGCCAGTAGTATAAGTCGACGGCGGAACACTGAAGCTTTCTTT.

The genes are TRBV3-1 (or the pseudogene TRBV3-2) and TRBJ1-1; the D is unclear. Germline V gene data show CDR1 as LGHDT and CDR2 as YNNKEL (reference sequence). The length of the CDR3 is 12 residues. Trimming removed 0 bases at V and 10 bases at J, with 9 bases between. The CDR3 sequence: CASSQDTRGAFF. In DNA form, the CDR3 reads TGTGCCAGCAGCCAAGACACCCGAGGAGCTTTCTTT.